Sequencing of this T cell receptor (beta chain) was carried out in a study of T-cell reconstitution after alpha-beta-depleted transplantation in children. For this clonotype: The antigen remains undetermined.

V was pared by 4 bases and J by 6 bases, with 6 bases between. Germline CDR1 reads KGHDR; CDR2 reads SFDVKD. The CDR3 extends over 11 amino acids. Study results and limitations: Recipient T cells and thymic progenitors that survived gave rise to the high TCRbeta diversity observed at day 60 in some patients. Expanded clones from the graft, numbering several hundred, reportedly supplied alpha-beta T cells about two months after transplant. Hyperexpanded clones declined; after one year, newly produced T cells mostly supplied diversity.

Unique molecular identifiers were incorporated during preparation of the TCRbeta library. Each CDR3 protein gets one entry after TCRdb re-called the PCR reads with MiXCR. The repertoire holds roughly 570,000 distinct CDR3 sequences, more than 20% seen once, with around 36% in the top ten. The origin of this receptor is a boy under two years old with Wiskott-Aldrich syndrome, due to receive a stem cell transplant. V usage is TRBV24-1 and J usage is TRBJ2-7; D is undetermined. The source material was PBMCs, sampled before TCRalphabeta/CD19-depleted stem cell transplant. The DNA for the CDR3 is TGTGCCACCAGTGACGGGTCCGAGCAGTACTTC. As protein: CATSDGSEQYF.